The source of this T cell receptor (beta chain) is a study of blood T cell repertoires in COVID-19. As for the study in general: Material from acute and convalescent COVID-19 was sourced from the United States, Italy and Spain. T cells, B-cell-depleted T cells, or PBMCs provided the cDNA or gDNA that served as material.

Original methodology: Reference gene primers were amplified, and this amplification served to estimate nucleated cell counts. TCRdb's copy holds only in-frame clones and misses some; the assay was immunoSEQ multiplex PCR. D and trimming were read from the DNA, whereas the V and J calls and clone size are those reported in that table. The table includes 150,000 to 200,000 clones, around 87% detected once. Unmatched junction bases numbered 9, after V lost 5 bases and J lost 11 bases. This CDR3 comprises 12 residues. Germline V lookup: CDR1 SQVTM, CDR2 ANQGSEA. This receptor was obtained from a man in his forties with active or convalescent COVID-19. This chain uses TRBV29-1 with TRBJ1-1, with 9 bases identical to TRBD1. Sequences were obtained from peripheral blood. The CDR3 DNA sequence: TGCAGCGTTTCCGGGACAGGGAGTCCGGCTTTCTTT. It yields the protein CSVSGTGSPAFF.